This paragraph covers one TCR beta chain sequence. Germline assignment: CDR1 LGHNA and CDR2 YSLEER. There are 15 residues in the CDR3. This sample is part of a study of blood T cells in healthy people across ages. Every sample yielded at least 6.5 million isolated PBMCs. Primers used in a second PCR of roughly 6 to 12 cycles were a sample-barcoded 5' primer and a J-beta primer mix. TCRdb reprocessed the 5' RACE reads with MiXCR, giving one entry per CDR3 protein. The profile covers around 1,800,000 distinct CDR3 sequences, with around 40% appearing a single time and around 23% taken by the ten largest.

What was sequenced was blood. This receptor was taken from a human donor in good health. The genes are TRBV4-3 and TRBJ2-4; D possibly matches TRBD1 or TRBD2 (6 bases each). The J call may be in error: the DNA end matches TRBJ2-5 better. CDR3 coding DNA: TGCGCCAGCAGCCCAGTATGGGGGGCGCGGGAGACCCAGTACTTC. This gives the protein CASSPVWGARETQYF.